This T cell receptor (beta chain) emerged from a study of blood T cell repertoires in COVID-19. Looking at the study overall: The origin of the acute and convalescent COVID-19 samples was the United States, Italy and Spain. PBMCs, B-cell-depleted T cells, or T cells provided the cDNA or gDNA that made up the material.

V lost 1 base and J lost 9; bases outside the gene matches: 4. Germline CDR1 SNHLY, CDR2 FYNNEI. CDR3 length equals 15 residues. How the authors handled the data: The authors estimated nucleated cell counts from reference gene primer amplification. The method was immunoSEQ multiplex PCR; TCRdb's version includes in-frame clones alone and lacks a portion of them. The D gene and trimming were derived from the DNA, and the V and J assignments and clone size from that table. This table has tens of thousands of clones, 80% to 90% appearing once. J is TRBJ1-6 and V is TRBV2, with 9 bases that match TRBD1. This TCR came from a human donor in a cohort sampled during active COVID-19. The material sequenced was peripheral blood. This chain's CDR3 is CASSEDRGRSSPLHF. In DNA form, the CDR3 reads TGTGCCAGCAGTGAAGACAGGGGGCGTTCTTCACCCCTCCACTTT.